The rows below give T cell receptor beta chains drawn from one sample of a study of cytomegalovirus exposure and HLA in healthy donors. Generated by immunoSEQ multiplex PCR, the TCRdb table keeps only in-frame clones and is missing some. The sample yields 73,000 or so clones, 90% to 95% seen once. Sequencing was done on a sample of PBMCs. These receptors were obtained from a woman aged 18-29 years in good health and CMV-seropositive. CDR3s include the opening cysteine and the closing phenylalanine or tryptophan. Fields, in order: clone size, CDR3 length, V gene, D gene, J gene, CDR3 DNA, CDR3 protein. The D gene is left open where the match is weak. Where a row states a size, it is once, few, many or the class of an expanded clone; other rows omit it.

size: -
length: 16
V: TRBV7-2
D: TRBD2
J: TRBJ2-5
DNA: TGTGCCAGCAGCCCGGGACTAGCGGGTCAGCAAGAGACCCAGTACTTC
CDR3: CASSPGLAGQQETQYF

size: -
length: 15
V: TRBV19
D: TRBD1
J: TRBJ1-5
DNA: TGTGCCAGTAGTATAGGACAGGGGAGGATCCAGCCCCAGCATTTT
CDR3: CASSIGQGRIQPQHF

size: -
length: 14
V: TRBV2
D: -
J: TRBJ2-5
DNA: TGTGCCAGCCTCGACAGACTGATACAAGAGACCCAGTACTTC
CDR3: CASLDRLIQETQYF

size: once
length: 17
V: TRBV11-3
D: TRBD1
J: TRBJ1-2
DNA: TGTGCCAGCAGCCAACATAGGTGGCGGCAGGGGGCCTATGGCTACACCTTC
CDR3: CASSQHRWRQGAYGYTF

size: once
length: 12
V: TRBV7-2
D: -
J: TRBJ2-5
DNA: TGTGCCAGCAGCTTAGTGGCTGAGACCCAGTACTTC
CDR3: CASSLVAETQYF

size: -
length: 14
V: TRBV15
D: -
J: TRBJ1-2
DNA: TGTGCCACCAGCAGAGATCGCCAGGGGAAAGGCTACACCTTC
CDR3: CATSRDRQGKGYTF

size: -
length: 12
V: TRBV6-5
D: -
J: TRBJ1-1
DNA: TGTGCCAGCAATAAACAGGGCGGAGAAGCTTTCTTT
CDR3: CASNKQGGEAFF

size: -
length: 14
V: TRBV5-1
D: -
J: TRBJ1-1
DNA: TGCGCCAGCAGCTTGAAGGACAGGAACACTGAAGCTTTCTTT
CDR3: CASSLKDRNTEAFF

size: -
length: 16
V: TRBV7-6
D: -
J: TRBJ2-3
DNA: TGTGCCAGCAGCCCCAGGACAGCCTTGAGCACAGATACGCAGTATTTT
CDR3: CASSPRTALSTDTQYF

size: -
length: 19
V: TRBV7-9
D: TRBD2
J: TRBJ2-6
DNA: TGTGCCAGCAGCCAAATAGCGGGAGTAACGGGTTCTGGGGCCAACGTCCTGACTTTC
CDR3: CASSQIAGVTGSGANVLTF

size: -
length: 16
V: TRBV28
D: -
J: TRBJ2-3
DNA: TGTGCCAGCAGCACTGCGTCCTCCGGTCCTACTAATACGCAGTATTTT
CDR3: CASSTASSGPTNTQYF

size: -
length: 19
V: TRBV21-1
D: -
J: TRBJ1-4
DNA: TGTGCCAGCAGCAAGGCGAGGGCCCCAGGACCAACAACTAATGAAAAACTGTTTTTT
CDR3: CASSKARAPGPTTNEKLFF

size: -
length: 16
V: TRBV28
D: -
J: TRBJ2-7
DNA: TGTGCCAGCAGTTTAGCCCTCGGCAGGCCCACCTACGAGCAGTACTTC
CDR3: CASSLALGRPTYEQYF

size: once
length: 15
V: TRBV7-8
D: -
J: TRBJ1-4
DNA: TGTGCCAGCAGCTTAATTCCAGCAACTAATGAAAAACTGTTTTTT
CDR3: CASSLIPATNEKLFF

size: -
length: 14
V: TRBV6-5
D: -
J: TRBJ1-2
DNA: TGTGCCAGCACCCCCTGGGAGGGATCCTATGGCTACACCTTC
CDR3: CASTPWEGSYGYTF

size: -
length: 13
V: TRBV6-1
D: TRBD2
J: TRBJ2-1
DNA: TGTGCCAGCATCCGGCTAGCGGGAAACGAGCAGTTCTTC
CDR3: CASIRLAGNEQFF

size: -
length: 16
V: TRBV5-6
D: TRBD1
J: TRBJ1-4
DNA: TGTGCCAGCAGCCCCGGGACAGGATCGTTAAGGGAAAAACTGTTTTTT
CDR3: CASSPGTGSLREKLFF

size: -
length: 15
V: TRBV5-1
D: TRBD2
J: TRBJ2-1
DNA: TGCGCCAGCAGCTTAACTAGCGGGGCTTACAATGAGCAGTTCTTC
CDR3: CASSLTSGAYNEQFF

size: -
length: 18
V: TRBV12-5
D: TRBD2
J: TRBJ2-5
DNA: TGTGCTAGTGGTTTGCCCCCACTAGCGGGGGCGCGTGAAGAGACCCAGTACTTC
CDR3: CASGLPPLAGAREETQYF

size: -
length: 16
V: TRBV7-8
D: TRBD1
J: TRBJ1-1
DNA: TGTGCCAGCAGCTTACCACGGACAGGGGTAAACACTGAAGCTTTCTTT
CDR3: CASSLPRTGVNTEAFF

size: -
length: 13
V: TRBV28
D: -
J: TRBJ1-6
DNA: TGTGCCAGCAGGGGCCCTCAGAATTCACCCCTCCACTTT
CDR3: CASRGPQNSPLHF

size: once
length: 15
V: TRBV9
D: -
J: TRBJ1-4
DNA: TGTGCCAGCAGCAATGCAGGGTCCACGGATGAAAAACTGTTTTTT
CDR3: CASSNAGSTDEKLFF

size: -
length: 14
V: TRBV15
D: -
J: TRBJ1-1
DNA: TGTGCCACCAGCAGAGATTGGTCCGGGGATGGAGCTTTCTTT
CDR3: CATSRDWSGDGAFF

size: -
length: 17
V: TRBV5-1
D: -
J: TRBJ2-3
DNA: TGCGCCAGCAGCGGGGGCGTTAAGCGGGGAAGCACAGATACGCAGTATTTT
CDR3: CASSGGVKRGSTDTQYF

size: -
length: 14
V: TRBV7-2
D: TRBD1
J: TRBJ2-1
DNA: TGTGCCAGCAGCTTACGACAGGGAATCAATGAGCAGTTCTTC
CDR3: CASSLRQGINEQFF

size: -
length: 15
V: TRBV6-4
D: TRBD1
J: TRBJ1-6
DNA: TGTGCCAGCAGACGGACAGGGGGCTACGGTTCACCCCTCCACTTT
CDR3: CASRRTGGYGSPLHF

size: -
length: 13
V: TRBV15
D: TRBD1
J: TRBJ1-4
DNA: TGTGCCACCGGATACAGGGGAAATGAAAAACTGTTTTTT
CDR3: CATGYRGNEKLFF

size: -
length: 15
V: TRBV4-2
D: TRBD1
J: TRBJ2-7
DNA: TGTGCCAGCAGCCAAAAGACAGGGGAGGCCTACGAGCAGTACTTC
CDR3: CASSQKTGEAYEQYF

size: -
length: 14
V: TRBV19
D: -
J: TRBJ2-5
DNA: TGTGCCAGTAGTATACGAGCACAGCAAGAGACCCAGTACTTC
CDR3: CASSIRAQQETQYF

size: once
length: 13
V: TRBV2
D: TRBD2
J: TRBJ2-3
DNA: TGTGCCAGCGCTACTAGCGGGGGCGATACGCAGTATTTT
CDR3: CASATSGGDTQYF

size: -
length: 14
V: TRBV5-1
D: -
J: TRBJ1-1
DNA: TGCGCCAGCAGCTTTATCGTCAACGGTGAGGAAGCTTTCTTT
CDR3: CASSFIVNGEEAFF

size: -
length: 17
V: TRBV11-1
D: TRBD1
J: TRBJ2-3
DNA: TGTGCCAGCAGCTTAGTAGGGACAGGGATCGGCACAGATACGCAGTATTTT
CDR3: CASSLVGTGIGTDTQYF

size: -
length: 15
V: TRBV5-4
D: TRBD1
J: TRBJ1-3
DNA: TGTGCCAGCAGCCTACAGGGGAGAAATGGAAACACCATATATTTT
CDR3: CASSLQGRNGNTIYF

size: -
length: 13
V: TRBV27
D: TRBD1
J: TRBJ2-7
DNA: TGTGCCAGCAATTCCGGGACAGGGTCGATTCAGTACTTC
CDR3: CASNSGTGSIQYF

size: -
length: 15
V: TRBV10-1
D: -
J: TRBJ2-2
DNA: TGCGCCAGCAGTGAGGGTGCACAAATCCCCGGGGAGCTGTTTTTT
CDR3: CASSEGAQIPGELFF

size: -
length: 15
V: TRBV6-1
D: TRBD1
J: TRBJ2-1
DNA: TGTGCCAGCAGCCAGGACAGGAGCTCCTACAATGAGCAGTTCTTC
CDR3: CASSQDRSSYNEQFF

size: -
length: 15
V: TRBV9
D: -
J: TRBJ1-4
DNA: TGTGCCAGCAGCGTAGGTCCAGGGGATCGGGAAAAACTGTTTTTT
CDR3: CASSVGPGDREKLFF

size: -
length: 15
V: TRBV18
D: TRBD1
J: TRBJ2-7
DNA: TGTGCCAGCTCACCACAGGGACAGGTATCCTACGAGCAGTACTTC
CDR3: CASSPQGQVSYEQYF

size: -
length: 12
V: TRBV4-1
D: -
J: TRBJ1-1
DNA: TGCGCCAGCAGCCAAGATCAGAATGAAGCTTTCTTT
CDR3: CASSQDQNEAFF

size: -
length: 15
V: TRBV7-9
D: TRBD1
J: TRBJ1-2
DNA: TGTGCCAGCAGTCGGGACAGGGGGCTGACCTATGGCTACACCTTC
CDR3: CASSRDRGLTYGYTF

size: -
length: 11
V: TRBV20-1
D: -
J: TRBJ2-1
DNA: TGCAGTGCCCGCCAAGCAAATGAGCAGTTCTTC
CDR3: CSARQANEQFF

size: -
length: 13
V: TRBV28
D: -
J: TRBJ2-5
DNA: TGTGCCAGCAGTTTGGGCCTGAAAGAGACCCAGTACTTC
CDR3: CASSLGLKETQYF

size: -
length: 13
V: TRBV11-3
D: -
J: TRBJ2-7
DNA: TGTGCCAGCAGTACGACTAACTCCTACGAGCAGTACTTC
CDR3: CASSTTNSYEQYF

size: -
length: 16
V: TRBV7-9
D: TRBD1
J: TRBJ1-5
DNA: TGTGCCAGCAGCTTAGGAGACAGGGGTGGCAATCAGCCCCAGCATTTT
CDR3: CASSLGDRGGNQPQHF

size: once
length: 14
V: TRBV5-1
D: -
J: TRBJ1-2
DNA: TGCGCCAGCAGCGCCGGGACTTTCAGAGATGGCTACACCTTC
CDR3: CASSAGTFRDGYTF

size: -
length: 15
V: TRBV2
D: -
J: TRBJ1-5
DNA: TGTGCCAGCAGGGCTTTCGTGGACTCCAATCAGCCCCAGCATTTT
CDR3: CASRAFVDSNQPQHF

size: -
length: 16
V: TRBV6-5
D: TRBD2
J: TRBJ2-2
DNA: TGTGCCAGCAGTTACGATTCTAGCGGAAGGGTCGGGGAGCTGTTTTTT
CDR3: CASSYDSSGRVGELFF

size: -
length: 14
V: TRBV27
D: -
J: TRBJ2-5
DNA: TGTGCCAGCAGTTTCTCGGCGGAACAAGAGACCCAGTACTTC
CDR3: CASSFSAEQETQYF

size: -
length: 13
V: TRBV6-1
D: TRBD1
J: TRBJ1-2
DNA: TGTGCCAGCAGAAGGGACAGGGTGTATGGCTACACCTTC
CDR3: CASRRDRVYGYTF

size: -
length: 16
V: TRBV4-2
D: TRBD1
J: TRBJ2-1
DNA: TGTGCCAGCAGCCACCCGGAGGGACAGGGAACGAATGAGCAGTTCTTC
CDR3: CASSHPEGQGTNEQFF

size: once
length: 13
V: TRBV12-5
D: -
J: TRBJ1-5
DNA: TGTGCTAGTGGTTTGGGTGTGGGCCAGCCCCAGCATTTT
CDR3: CASGLGVGQPQHF

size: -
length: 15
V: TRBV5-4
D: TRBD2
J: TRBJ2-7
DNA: TGTGCCAGCAGCTTCATAGCGGGGGGTCCCCCGGAGCAGTACTTC
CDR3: CASSFIAGGPPEQYF

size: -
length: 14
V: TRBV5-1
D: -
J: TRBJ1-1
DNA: TGCGCCAGCAGCTTAGGAGAACCGAACACTGAAGCTTTCTTT
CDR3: CASSLGEPNTEAFF

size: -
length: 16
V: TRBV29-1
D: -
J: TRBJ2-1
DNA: TGCAGCGTTGAGAGGGGGAGCAGGGGAATTATGAATGAGCAGTTCTTC
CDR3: CSVERGSRGIMNEQFF

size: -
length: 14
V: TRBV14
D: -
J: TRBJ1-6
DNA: TGTGCCAGCAGCCAAGATCTTCTGAATTCACCCCTCCACTTT
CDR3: CASSQDLLNSPLHF